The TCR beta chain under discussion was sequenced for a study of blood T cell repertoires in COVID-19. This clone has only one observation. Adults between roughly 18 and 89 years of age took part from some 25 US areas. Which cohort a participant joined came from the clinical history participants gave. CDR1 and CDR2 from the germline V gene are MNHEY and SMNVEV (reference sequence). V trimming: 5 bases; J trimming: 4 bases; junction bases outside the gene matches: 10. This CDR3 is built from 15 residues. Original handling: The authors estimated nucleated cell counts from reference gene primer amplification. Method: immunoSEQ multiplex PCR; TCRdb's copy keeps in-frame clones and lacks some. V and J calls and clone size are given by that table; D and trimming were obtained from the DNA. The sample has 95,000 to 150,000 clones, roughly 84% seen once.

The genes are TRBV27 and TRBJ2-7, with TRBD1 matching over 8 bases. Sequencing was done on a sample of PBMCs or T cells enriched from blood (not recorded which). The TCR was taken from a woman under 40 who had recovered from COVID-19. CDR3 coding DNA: TGTGCCAGCAGTCCCGGGACAGGAGGGGTTTACGAGCAGTACTTC. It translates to CASSPGTGGVYEQYF.